A selection of T cell receptor beta chains follows, all from one sample in a study of shared clonotypes between healthy human individuals. Sequencing was performed with immunoSEQ multiplex PCR; in TCRdb, only in-frame clones are kept and a portion is missing. In the table there are millions of clones, under 95% of which are singletons. The source material was naive CD8+ T cells from PBMCs. The source is a man between 18 and 35 years old in good health. Some clones in this sample may be carry-over from other donors' samples. Both conserved end residues are trimmed from each CDR3.

TRBJ2-3 TRBV21-1 ASSKLKGSDTQY
TRBJ2-1 TRBV28 ASMAGPYNEQF
TRBJ2-7 TRBV7-9 ASRTTDYEQY
TRBJ2-7 TRBV27 ASSSYRTSYEQY
TRBJ2-7 TRBV11-2 ASSFGTGYLSDEQY
TRBJ2-3 TRBV28 ASNFGFADTQY
TRBJ2-1 TRBV14 ASSQDHNLYNEQF
TRBJ2-7 TRBV4-2 ASRPFEAGVDYEQY
TRBJ2-2 TRBV5-1 ASSWGDERSGELF
TRBJ2-7 TRBV7-9 ASSLSRDRVPYEQY
TRBJ2-1 TRBV4-2 ASSQELAGARYEQF
TRBJ2-3 TRBV4-3 ASSQDRGGFGTDTQY
TRBJ2-3 TRBV9 ASSVEGTSVSTDTQY
TRBJ2-7 TRBV7-8 ASTQGGGYYEQY
TRBJ1-1 TRBV7-9 ASSFVALNTEAF
TRBJ2-7 TRBV4-1 ASSQDHDYEQY
TRBJ2-7 TRBV10-2 ASSDRAGGY
TRBJ2-7 TRBV11-2 ASSLGTDYEQY
TRBJ2-7 TRBV19 ASSIGQAYEQY
TRBJ1-2 TRBV5-4 ASSFFGEAQREGYT
TRBJ1-1 TRBV12-5 ASGSPGLNTEAF
TRBJ1-3 TRBV9 ASSFEGASGNTIY
TRBJ2-1 TRBV6-4 ASRFNEQF
TRBJ2-3 TRBV9 ASSAPRSTDTQY
TRBJ1-4 TRBV6-5 ASSYSGSTGEKLF
TRBJ2-7 TRBV5-1 ASSLAAGREQY
TRBJ2-1 TRBV7-9 AILAVSYNEQF
TRBJ1-5 TRBV19 ASSMLGLSNQPQH
TRBJ2-7 TRBV19 ASSITPGVKNEQY
TRBJ2-1 TRBV27 ASRGGMSSYNEQF
TRBJ2-7 TRBV7-8 ASSRKGTSVYEQY
TRBJ2-2 TRBV7-8 ASSLAPNTGELF
TRBJ2-7 TRBV7-2 ASSLGGPGQGVYEQY
TRBJ2-2 TRBV25-1 ASSDGRGHTGELF
TRBJ2-7 TRBV5-1 ASSLGFSGHEQY
TRBJ1-5 TRBV27 ASTPDRAGNQPQH
TRBJ1-1 TRBV5-1 ASSAGGGNTEAF
TRBJ2-7 TRBV28 ASRPPDKYEQY
TRBJ1-5 TRBV4-2 ASSPTDRVDQPQH
TRBJ2-1 TRBV27 ASGLGPNNEQF
TRBJ2-1 TRBV5-4 ASSLRAGGPILYNEQF
TRBJ1-1 TRBV27 ASSYGRTKDPEAF
TRBJ2-1 TRBV29-1 SVEGREPSYNEQF
TRBJ1-2 TRBV29-1 SVPGHGSLYGYT
TRBJ2-7 TRBV27 ASSLGPAYEQY
TRBJ2-1 TRBV7-9 ASSLALREQF
TRBJ1-5 TRBV7-9 ASSLAGESNQPQH
TRBJ1-5 TRBV28 ASSFENQPQH
TRBJ1-1 TRBV2 ASSELGTGGPPEAF
TRBJ2-7 TRBV4-2 ASSQVDSTYEQY
TRBJ1-2 TRBV13 ASSLGVGHNYGYT
TRBJ2-7 TRBV4-1 ASSPLLSGRSYEQY
TRBJ2-2 TRBV4-1 ASSQVGELF
TRBJ2-1 TRBV27 ASGSGARPYNEQF
TRBJ1-2 TRBV5-6 ASSWEGPIYGYT
TRBJ2-3 TRBV13 ASSPTGRSTDTQY
TRBJ2-3 TRBV19 ASSIDPGVPTDTQY
TRBJ1-3 TRBV11-2 ASSFGKRPGNTIY
TRBJ2-7 TRBV19 ASSIEGPVGAGATHEQY